This entry is about one T cell receptor (beta chain). This clonotype was observed many times. Its antigen is unknown. Nothing much larger sits one base from this clone, and base qualities are not available. This entry is derived from a study of T cells in Graves' hyperthyroidism and ophthalmopathy (dated by TCRdb to about 2019). Concerning the study at large: TCR V-J signatures able to tell the groups apart were searched for in a discovery cohort of 95 to 100 patients, of whom over 40 had Graves' ophthalmopathy and about 60 had stable Graves' hyperthyroidism. An independent validation cohort of under 20 hyperthyroidism patients and approximately 16 patients who later progressed to ophthalmopathy tested prospective prediction of ophthalmopathy. The 85 to 100 discovery patients were randomly split 7:3 into training and test sets. In six Graves' hyperthyroidism patients, the study also compared T-cell repertoires from thyroid tissue with T-cell repertoires from blood. According to the paper, TCR Vbeta CDR3 sequencing was carried out on 135 peripheral blood samples, which came from fewer than 50 ophthalmopathy, 75 or so hyperthyroidism and roughly 17 progressor patients. Following sampling, methimazole starting at 30 mg daily was given to hyperthyroidism patients, and high-dose intravenous methylprednisolone was given to ophthalmopathy patients.

The study at large found these results: In validation, the model predicted progression to ophthalmopathy with over 60% sensitivity and approximately 72% specificity, a median of 6.5 months before onset. Sample size was not statistically predetermined, and blinding of investigators to group allocation was not performed. In cross-validation, a model built on a 13 V-J signature told ophthalmopathy apart from stable hyperthyroidism with roughly 87% sensitivity and about 81% specificity, and in testing the same model reached 80%/75%. Most expanded thyroid clonotypes (frequency above 0.001) were also detected in blood, suggesting blood repertoires may reflect thyroid immune responses.

Its CDR3 holds 13 amino acids, cysteine through phenylalanine. Of the read, only the CDR3 DNA is kept; its 39 bases are in frame from base 1. V is clipped by 5 bases and J by 0 bases, and the sequence between their germline boundaries is 8 bases long. The TCR beta CDR3 regions were amplified from the RNA transcripts. The first round of RT-PCR for the TCR CDR3 was performed with the HTBI primer set and the Qiagen OneStep RT-PCR kit. The libraries were constructed in a second round of multiplex PCR and then size-selected and purified. Libraries were sequenced paired-end with 100 bp reads on an Illumina HiSeq2000. In the paper's pipeline: SOAPnuke was used to process the raw data, throwing out any read that contained adapters or uncalled bases, had a mean Phred below 15, or lacked an exact constant-primer or identifier match. COPE v1.2.5 was used to merge high-quality paired reads, and clonotypes were defined as unique nucleotide sequences. Clonotypes were aligned to IMGT TRBV, TRBD and TRBJ reference segments using MiTCR v1.1. Analysis was restricted to V-J combinations with a frequency above 0.0001, which covered roughly 99% of repertoires. The TCS score was defined as the ratio of F50 (clonal expansion) to E x V (chaos), calculated using BLOSUM62-based TCRdist between CDR3 peptides within each V-J. Welch's t-statistics and random forest reduced 500 to 550 V-J features to 13, which were used in a naive Bayes classifier (R e1071). The Morisita-Horn index was used to measure how similar the thyroid and blood repertoires were. TCRdb trimmed public reads at Q25 via fastp, called clones via MiXCR and kept in-frame beta chains. Records with the same CDR3 protein are collapsed into one entry carrying the most frequent genes and DNA. These V and J calls are TCRdb output, not the study's own analysis. Recorded for this sample are more than 500,000 distinct CDR3 sequences; roughly 46% of them occurred a single time. The ten top clones hold roughly 20% of the sample.

The study excluded patients with uncontrolled infections, other autoimmune diseases, pregnancy or lactation. Diagnoses were based on clinical symptoms, serum thyroxine and TRAb, thyroid ultrasound and orbital computed tomography. Trizol reagent was used to extract total RNA, and RNA quality was then checked on an Agilent 2100 Bioanalyzer. This TCR derives from an adult woman with Graves' disease, either hyperthyroidism or ophthalmopathy (not recorded which). Sequenced material: peripheral blood or thyroid tissue (not recorded which). The chain is encoded by TRBV12-3 or TRBV12-4 joined to TRBJ2-7, with TRBD2 perhaps the D gene, on 5 matching bases. CDR3 region: CASSQRNSYEQYF. The DNA reads as follows: TGTGCCAGCAGTCAGCGGAACTCCTACGAGCAGTACTTC.